This passage covers 7 T cell receptor beta chains from one sample sequenced in a study of T cell repertoires in cytomegalovirus infection. MiXCR, run by TCRdb on the reads, gives a single entry per CDR3 protein. The sample yields approximately 500,000 distinct CDR3 sequences, approximately 15% seen once. Sample: CD8+ T cells from PBMCs. The source of these receptors is a human donor in good health (CMV status not recorded). Some clones in this sample may be carry-over from other donors' samples.

This clonotype has at least ten counts. The rearrangement joins TRBV6-1 to TRBJ2-3; TRBD2 is a possible D gene (6 bases). The CDR3 totals 15 residues. CDR1 is MNHNS and CDR2 is SASEGT in the germline V gene. V was pared by 5 bases and J by 5 bases, with 17 bases between. This CDR3 is CASSSGVTGGDTQYF. The DNA for the CDR3 is TGTGCCAGCAGTTCGGGGGTAACCGGTGGAGATACGCAGTATTTT.

The chain uses TRBV5-1 and TRBJ2-5, with D possibly TRBD1 on 6 matching bases. The V end lost 3 bases, the J end lost 0 bases, and 9 bases lay between the germline ends. The germline CDR1 and CDR2 sequences are SGHRS and YFSETQ. This CDR3 comprises 14 residues. The DNA of the CDR3 is TGCGCCAGCAGCTCCCGGACAGACCAAGAGACCCAGTACTTC. This gives the protein CASSSRTDQETQYF.

This clonotype was seen many times. The chain uses TRBV7-8 and TRBJ2-3; 14 bases map to TRBD2. The CDR3 has 17 amino acids. The V segment lost 1 base and the J segment 1 base; nucleotides outside the gene matches: 1. Germline V gene sequence: CDR1 SGHVS, CDR2 FQNEAQ. The CDR3 loop reads CASSLGLAGGGTDTQYF. The CDR3 bases are TGTGCCAGCAGCTTAGGACTAGCGGGAGGGGGCACAGATACGCAGTATTTT.

The CDR3 DNA is TGTGCCAGGACCGAGGCGATTGGCTACACCTTC. Translation gives CARTEAIGYTF. The chain couples TRBV2 to TRBJ1-2; D is ambiguous. V lost 9 bases, J lost 7 bases, and 12 bases lay in between. Germline CDR1 and CDR2: SNHLY and FYNNEI. The CDR3 extends over 11 amino acids.

In regard to this clonotype: In this CDR3 the conserved last residue, phenylalanine or tryptophan, is missing, so a read error is likely. The chain joins TRBV3-1 to TRBJ2-7; 7 bases align to TRBD2. Germline loops: CDR1 LGHDT, CDR2 YNNKEL (reference sequence). The V and J ends lost 4 bases and 0 bases, in that order; junction bases with no gene match: 9. The CDR3 is made up of 16 amino acids. The CDR3 region is CASSPSLTSFSYEQYY. In DNA form, the CDR3 reads TGTGCCAGCAGCCCCTCCCTGACTAGCTTCTCCTACGAGCAGTACTAC.

This chain connects TRBV13 to TRBJ1-1, with TRBD1 matching 8 bases. The CDR3 has 15 amino acids. Per the germline V gene, CDR1 is PRHDT and CDR2 is FYEKMQ (reference sequence). Trimming removed 4 bases from V and 4 bases from J; junction bases left unmatched: 8. The CDR3 DNA reads as TGTGCCAGCAGCTCGCTGGACAGGGTGGGCACTGAAGCTTTCTTT. Its protein is CASSSLDRVGTEAFF.

The chain joins TRBV19 to TRBJ2-3; 9 bases are a match to TRBD1. From germline, CDR1 is LNHDA and CDR2 SQIVND (reference sequence). CDR3 length: 20 residues. With V trimmed by 4 bases and J by 2 bases, 19 bases remained unmatched. CDR3 in amino acids: CASSKPGQGKTSPFTDTQYF. The CDR3 region has the DNA TGTGCCAGTAGTAAACCGGGACAGGGAAAAACTAGCCCTTTCACAGATACGCAGTATTTT.